A single sample gave rise to the 4 T cell receptor beta chains below, sequenced in a study of T cells in Graves' hyperthyroidism and ophthalmopathy (dated by TCRdb to between 2018 and 2020). Libraries came from multiplex PCR. The sequencer was an Illumina HiSeq 2000. TCR beta CDR3 regions were amplified from RNA transcripts. A first-round RT-PCR of the TCR CDR3 used the HTBI primer set with the Qiagen OneStep RT-PCR kit. Starting from the raw public reads, TCRdb applied fastp trimming at Q25, assembled clones with MiXCR and retained in-frame beta chains. Under each unique CDR3 protein, matching rows form one entry showing the most common genes and DNA. The sample table contains about 560,000 distinct CDR3 sequences; only one count was recorded for around 15% of them. Under 20% of the sample is held by the ten biggest clonotypes. The sequenced sample was blood. These receptors were obtained from a woman aged 18-29 years with Graves' hyperthyroidism.

Many counts were recorded for this clonotype. V and J are TRBV7-9 and TRBJ2-1, with a weak D call TRBD2 (5 bases). Germline V CDR1 and CDR2: SEHNR, FQNEAQ (reference sequence). V lost 2 bases and J 2 bases, leaving 19 bases between the germline ends. The CDR3 runs 18 residues. CDR3 nucleotides: TGTGCCAGCAGCTTACCTTACGGAGCGGCGCCTGCCTACAATGAGCAGTTCTTC. It specifies CASSLPYGAAPAYNEQFF.

This clonotype was seen ten or more times. The chain couples TRBV12-3 or TRBV12-4 to TRBJ1-5; D perhaps matches TRBD1 (5 bases). This CDR3 spans 14 amino acids. V lost 8 bases to trimming and J lost 0 bases, with 11 bases between them. The CDR3 loop reads CASRGMGSNQPQHF. The CDR3, as DNA: TGTGCCAGCCGGGGGATGGGTAGCAATCAGCCCCAGCATTTT.

Ten or more counts support this clonotype. The chain links TRBV20-1 to TRBJ2-5; D remains unclear. V lost 6 bases and J 5 bases, leaving 13 bases between the germline ends. CDR1 is DFQATT and CDR2 is SNEGSKA in the germline V gene (reference sequence). The CDR3 sequence is 12 residues long. Here the CDR3 DNA reads TGCAGTGCGCAGATTGGCTCGGAGACCCAGTACTTC. It yields the protein CSAQIGSETQYF.

The table lists this clonotype with many counts. The chain joins TRBV5-1 to TRBJ2-6; tentatively, D is TRBD1 or TRBD2 (6 bases each). This CDR3 is built from 17 residues. The germline V and J ends were trimmed by 0 bases and 9 bases, with 19 bases remaining between them. CDR1 SGHRS and CDR2 YFSETQ come from the germline V gene. CDR3: CASSLGAGGLPLNVLTF. CDR3 coding DNA: TGCGCCAGCAGCTTGGGTGCCGGGGGCCTTCCCCTCAACGTCCTGACTTTC.